This T cell receptor (beta chain) was found in a study of T-cell memory formation after mild COVID-19. Study as a whole: There were largely donor-specific TCR clusters.

From germline, CDR1 is LGHDT and CDR2 YNNKEL (reference sequence). The germline V and J ends were trimmed by 4 bases and 3 bases, with 16 bases remaining between them. This CDR3 has 15 residues. On this clonotype: Antigen specificity is unknown.

TCRdb fed the 5' RACE reads into MiXCR, producing one record per CDR3 protein. The sample lists about 430,000 distinct CDR3 sequences; 20% to 25% were seen once. Whole-study findings and limits: Pre-infection memory contained some responding clones, which suggested that cross-reactive memory had joined. Day 15 to 85 contractors were CD4/CD8 balanced; later expanders leaned CD4+.

Material for sequencing was PBMCs or a T cell subset sorted from them (not recorded which). The chain combines TRBV3-1 with TRBJ2-7; the D call may be TRBD1 or TRBD2 (5 bases each). The sequence was collected from an adult woman who had mild COVID-19 (a few samples of this study predate the infection). Cell type and time point are not known. CDR3 protein: CASSLSLGAGYEQYF. CDR3 sequence (DNA): TGTGCCAGCAGCCTTTCCCTCGGGGCCGGCTACGAGCAGTACTTC.